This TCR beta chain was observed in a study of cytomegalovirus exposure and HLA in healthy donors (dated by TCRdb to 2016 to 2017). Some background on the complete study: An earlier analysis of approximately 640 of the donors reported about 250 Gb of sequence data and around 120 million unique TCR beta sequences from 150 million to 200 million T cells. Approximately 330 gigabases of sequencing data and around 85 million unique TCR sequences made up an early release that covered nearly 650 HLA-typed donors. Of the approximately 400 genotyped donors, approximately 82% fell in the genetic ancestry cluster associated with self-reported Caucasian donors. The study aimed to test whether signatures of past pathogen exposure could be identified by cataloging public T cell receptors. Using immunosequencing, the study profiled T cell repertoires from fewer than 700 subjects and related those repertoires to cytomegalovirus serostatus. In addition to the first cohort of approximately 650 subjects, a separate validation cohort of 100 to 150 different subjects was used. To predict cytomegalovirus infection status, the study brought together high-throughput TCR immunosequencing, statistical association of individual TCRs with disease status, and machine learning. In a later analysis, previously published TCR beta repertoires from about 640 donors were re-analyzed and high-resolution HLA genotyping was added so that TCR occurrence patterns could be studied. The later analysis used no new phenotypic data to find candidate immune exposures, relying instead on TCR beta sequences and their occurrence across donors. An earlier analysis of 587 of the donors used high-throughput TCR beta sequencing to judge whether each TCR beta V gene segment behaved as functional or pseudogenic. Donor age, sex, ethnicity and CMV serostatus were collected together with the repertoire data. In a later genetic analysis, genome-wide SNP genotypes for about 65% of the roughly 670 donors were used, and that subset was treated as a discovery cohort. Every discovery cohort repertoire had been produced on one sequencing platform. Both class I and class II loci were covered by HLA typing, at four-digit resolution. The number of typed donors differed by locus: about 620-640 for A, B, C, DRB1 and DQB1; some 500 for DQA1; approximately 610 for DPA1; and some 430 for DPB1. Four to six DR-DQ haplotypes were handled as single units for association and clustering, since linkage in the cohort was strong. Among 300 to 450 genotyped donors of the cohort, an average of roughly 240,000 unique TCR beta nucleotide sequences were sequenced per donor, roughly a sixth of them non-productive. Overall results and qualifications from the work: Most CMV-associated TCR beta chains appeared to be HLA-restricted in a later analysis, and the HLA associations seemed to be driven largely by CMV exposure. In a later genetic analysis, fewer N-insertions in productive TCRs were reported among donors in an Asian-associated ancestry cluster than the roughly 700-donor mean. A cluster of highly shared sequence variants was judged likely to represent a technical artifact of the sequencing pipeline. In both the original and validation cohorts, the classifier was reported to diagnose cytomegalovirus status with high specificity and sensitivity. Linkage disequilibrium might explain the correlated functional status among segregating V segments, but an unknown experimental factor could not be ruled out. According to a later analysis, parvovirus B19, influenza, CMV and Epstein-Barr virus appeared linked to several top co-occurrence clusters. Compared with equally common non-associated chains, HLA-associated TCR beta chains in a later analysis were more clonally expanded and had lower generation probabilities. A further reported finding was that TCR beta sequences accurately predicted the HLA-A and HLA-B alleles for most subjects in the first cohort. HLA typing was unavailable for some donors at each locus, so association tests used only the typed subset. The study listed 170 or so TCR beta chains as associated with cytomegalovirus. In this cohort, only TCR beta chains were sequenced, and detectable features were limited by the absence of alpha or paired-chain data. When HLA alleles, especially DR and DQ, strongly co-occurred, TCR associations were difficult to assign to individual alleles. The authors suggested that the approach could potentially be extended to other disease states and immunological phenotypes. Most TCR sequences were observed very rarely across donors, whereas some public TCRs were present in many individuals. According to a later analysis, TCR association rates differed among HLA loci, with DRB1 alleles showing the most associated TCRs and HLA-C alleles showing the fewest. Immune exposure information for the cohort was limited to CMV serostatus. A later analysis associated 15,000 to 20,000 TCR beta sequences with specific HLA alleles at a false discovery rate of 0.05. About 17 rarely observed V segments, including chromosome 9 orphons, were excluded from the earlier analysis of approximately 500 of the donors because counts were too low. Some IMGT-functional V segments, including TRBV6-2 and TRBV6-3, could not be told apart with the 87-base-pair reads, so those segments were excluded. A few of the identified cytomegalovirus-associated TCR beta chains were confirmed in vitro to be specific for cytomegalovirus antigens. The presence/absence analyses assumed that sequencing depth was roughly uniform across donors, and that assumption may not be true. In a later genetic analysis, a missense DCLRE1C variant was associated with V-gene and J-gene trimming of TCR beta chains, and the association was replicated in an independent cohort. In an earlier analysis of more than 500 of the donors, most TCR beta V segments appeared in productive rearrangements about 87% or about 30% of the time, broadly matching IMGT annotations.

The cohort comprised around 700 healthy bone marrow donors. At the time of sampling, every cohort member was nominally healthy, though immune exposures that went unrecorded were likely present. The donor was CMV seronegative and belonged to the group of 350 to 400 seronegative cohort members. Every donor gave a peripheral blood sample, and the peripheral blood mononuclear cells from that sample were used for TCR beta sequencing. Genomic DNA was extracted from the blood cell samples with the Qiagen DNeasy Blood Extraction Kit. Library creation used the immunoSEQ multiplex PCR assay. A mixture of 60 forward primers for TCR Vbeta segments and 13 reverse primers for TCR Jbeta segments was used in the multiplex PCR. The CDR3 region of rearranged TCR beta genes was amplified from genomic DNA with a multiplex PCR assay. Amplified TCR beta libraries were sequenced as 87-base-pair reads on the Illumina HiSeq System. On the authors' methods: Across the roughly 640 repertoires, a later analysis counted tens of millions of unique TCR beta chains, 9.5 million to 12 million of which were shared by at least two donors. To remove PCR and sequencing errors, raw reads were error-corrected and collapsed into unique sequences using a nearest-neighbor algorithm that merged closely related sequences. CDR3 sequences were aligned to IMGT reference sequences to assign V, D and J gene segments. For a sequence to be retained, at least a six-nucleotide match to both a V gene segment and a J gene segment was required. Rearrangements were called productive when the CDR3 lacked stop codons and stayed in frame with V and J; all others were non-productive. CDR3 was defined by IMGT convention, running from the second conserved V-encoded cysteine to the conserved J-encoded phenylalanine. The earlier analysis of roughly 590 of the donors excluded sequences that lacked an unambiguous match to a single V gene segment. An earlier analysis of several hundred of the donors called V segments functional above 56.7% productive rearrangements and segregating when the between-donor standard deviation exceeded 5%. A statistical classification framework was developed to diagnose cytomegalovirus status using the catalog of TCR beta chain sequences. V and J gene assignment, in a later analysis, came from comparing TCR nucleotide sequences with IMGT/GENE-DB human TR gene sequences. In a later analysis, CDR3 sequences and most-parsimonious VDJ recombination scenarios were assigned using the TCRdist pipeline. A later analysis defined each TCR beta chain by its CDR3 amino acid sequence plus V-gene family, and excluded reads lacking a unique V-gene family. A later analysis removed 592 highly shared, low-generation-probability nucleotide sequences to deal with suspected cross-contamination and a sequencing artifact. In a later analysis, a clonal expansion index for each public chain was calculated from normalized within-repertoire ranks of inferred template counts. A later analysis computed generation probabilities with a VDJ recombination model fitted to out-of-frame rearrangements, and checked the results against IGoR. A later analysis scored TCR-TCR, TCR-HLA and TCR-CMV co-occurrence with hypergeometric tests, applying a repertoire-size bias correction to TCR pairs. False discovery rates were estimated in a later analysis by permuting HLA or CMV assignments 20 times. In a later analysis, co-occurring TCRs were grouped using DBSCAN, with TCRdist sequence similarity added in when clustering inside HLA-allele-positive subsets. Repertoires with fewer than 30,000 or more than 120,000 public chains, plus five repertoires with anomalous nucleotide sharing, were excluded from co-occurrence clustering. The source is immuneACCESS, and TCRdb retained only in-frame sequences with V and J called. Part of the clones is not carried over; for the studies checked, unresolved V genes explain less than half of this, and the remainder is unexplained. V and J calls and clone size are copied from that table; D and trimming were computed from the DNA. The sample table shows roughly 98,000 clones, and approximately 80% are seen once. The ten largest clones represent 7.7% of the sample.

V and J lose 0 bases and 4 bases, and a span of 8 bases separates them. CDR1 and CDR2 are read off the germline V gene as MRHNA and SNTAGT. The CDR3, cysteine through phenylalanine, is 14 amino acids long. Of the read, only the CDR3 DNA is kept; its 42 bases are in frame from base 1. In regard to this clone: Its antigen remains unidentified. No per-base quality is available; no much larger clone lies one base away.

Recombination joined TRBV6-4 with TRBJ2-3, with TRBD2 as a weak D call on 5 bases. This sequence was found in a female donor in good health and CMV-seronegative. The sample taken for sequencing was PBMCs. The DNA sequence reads TGTGCCAGCAGTGACTCTAGCGTTGCAGATACGCAGTATTTT. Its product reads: CASSDSSVADTQYF.